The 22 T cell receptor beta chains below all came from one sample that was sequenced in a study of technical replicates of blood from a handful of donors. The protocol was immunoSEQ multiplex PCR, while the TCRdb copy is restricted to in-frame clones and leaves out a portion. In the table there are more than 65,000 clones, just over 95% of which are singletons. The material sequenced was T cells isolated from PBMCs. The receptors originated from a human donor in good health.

Written as DNA, the CDR3 is TGCGCCAGCAGCCTTAGGACAGGGCTCGATGAAAAACTGTTTTTT. Encoded protein: CASSLRTGLDEKLFF. The chain recombines TRBV5-1 with TRBJ1-4; 8 positions agree with TRBD1. The V gene end was trimmed by 4 bases and the J gene end by 6 bases; junction bases not matched to a gene: 8. Germline values: CDR1 SGHRS, CDR2 YFSETQ. This CDR3 has 15 amino acids.

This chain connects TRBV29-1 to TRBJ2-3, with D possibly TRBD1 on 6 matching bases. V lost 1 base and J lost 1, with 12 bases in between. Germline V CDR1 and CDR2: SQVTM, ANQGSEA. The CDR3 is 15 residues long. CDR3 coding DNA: TGCAGCGTTGAAGTCCCGTACAGGGGCACAGATACGCAGTATTTT. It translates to CSVEVPYRGTDTQYF.

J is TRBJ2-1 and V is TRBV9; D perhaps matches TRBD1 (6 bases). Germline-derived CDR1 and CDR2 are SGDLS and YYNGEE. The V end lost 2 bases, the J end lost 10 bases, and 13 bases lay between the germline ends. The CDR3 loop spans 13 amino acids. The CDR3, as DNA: TGTGCCAGCAGCGTGGGGGCAGGGCTCGAGCAGTTCTTC. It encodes CASSVGAGLEQFF.

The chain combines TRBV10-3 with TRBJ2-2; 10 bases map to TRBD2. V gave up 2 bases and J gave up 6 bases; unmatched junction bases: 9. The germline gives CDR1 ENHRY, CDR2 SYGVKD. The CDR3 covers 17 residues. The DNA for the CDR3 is TGTGCCATCAGTGAGCCCACTAGCGGGAAAGTTGCCGGGGAGCTGTTTTTT. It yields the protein CAISEPTSGKVAGELFF.

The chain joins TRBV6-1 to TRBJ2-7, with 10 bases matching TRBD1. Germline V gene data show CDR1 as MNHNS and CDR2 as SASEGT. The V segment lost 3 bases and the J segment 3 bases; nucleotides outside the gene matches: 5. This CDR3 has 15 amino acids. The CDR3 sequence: CASSDWDRGSYEQYF. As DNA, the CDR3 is TGTGCCAGCAGTGATTGGGACAGGGGAAGCTACGAGCAGTACTTC.

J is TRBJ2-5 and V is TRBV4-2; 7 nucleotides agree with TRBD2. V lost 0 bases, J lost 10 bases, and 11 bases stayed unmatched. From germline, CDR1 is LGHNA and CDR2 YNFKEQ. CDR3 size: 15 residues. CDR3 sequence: CASSQDLREMYVQYF. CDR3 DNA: TGTGCCAGCAGCCAAGATCTGCGGGAGATGTATGTCCAGTACTTC.

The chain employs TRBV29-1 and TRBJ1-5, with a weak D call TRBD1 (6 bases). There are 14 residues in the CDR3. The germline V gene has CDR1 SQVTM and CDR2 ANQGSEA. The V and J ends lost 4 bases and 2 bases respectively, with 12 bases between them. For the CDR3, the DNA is TGCAGCGTTGTTGACAGGTCCGGCAATCAGCCCCAGCATTTT. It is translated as CSVVDRSGNQPQHF.

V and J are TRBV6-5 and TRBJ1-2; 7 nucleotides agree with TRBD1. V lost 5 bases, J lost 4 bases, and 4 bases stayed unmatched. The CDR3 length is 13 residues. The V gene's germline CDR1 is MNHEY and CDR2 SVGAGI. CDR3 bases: TGTGCCAGCAGTCGACAGGGAATCTATGGCTACACCTTC. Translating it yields CASSRQGIYGYTF.

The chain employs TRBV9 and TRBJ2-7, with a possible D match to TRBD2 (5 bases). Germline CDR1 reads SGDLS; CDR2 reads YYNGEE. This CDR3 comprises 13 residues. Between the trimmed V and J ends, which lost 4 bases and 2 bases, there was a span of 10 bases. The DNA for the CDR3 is TGTGCCAGCAGCCCCGGGATCACCTACGAGCAGTACTTC. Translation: CASSPGITYEQYF.

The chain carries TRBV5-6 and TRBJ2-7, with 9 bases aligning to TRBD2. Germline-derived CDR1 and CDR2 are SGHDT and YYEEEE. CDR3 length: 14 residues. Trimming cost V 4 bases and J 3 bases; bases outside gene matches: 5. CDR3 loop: CASSRLAGVYEQYF. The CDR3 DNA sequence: TGTGCCAGCAGCCGATTAGCGGGAGTCTACGAGCAGTACTTC.

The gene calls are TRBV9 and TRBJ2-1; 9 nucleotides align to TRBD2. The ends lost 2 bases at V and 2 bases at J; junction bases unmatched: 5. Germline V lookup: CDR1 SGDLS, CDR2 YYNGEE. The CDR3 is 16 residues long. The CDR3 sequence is CASSVEIAGAYNEQFF. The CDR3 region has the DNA TGTGCCAGCAGCGTGGAAATAGCGGGAGCCTACAATGAGCAGTTCTTC.

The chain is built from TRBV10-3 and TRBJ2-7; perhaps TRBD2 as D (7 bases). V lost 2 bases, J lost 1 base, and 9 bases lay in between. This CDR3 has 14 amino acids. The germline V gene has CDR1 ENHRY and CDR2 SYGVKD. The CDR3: CAISEGGASYEQYF. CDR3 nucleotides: TGTGCCATCAGTGAGGGGGGGGCTTCCTACGAGCAGTACTTC.

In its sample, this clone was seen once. The CDR3 region has the DNA TGTGCCAGCAGCTCCCTAGCGGAGGGGGAGTTCTTC. It codes for CASSSLAEGEFF. The chain has TRBV5-4 and TRBJ2-1; weak D call: TRBD2 (7 bases). CDR1 SGHNT and CDR2 YYREEE come from the germline V gene (reference sequence). There are 12 residues in the CDR3. V was shortened by 3 bases and J by 14 bases, with 15 bases between the two germline ends.

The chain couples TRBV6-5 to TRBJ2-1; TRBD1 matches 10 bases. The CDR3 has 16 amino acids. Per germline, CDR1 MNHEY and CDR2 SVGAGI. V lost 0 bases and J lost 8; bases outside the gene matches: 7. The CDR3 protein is CASSYSRDRGLDEQFF. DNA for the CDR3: TGTGCCAGCAGTTACTCGCGGGACAGGGGCCTGGATGAGCAGTTCTTC.

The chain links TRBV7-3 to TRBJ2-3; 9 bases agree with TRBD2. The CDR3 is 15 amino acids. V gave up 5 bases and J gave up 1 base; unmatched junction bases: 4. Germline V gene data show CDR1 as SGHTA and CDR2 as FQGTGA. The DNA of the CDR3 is TGTGCCAGCAGCCCTCGGACTAGCGGCACAGATACGCAGTATTTT. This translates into CASSPRTSGTDTQYF.

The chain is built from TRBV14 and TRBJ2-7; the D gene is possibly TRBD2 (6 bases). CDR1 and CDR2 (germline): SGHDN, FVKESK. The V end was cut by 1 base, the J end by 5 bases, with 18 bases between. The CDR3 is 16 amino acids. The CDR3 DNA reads TGTGCCAGCAGCCAAGCTTATCTTCTTTCGGGGGACGAGCAGTACTTC. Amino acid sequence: CASSQAYLLSGDEQYF. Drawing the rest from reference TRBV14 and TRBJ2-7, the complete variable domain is EAGVTQFPSHSVIEKGQTVTLRCDPISGHDNLYWYRRVMGKEIKFLLHFVKESKQDESGMPNNRFLAERTGGTYSTLKVQPAELEDSGVYFCASSQAYLLSGDEQYFGPGTRLTVT.

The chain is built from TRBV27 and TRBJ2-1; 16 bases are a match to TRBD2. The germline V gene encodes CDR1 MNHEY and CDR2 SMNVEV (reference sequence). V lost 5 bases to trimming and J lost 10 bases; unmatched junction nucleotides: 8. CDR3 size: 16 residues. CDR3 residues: CASSKGTSGRAREQFF. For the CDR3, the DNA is TGTGCCAGCAGTAAAGGGACTAGCGGGAGGGCCAGGGAGCAGTTCTTC.

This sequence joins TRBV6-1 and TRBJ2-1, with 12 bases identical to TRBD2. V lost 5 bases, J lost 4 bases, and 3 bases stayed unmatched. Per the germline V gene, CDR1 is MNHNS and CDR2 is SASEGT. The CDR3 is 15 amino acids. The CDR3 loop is CASSQTSGGYNEQFF. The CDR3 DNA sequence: TGTGCCAGCAGTCAGACTAGCGGGGGTTACAATGAGCAGTTCTTC.

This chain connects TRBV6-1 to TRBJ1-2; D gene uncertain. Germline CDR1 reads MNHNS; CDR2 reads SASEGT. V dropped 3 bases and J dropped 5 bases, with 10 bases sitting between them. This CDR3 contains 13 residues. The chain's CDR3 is CASSDLPGYGYTF. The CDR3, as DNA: TGTGCCAGCAGTGATCTACCAGGTTATGGCTACACCTTC.

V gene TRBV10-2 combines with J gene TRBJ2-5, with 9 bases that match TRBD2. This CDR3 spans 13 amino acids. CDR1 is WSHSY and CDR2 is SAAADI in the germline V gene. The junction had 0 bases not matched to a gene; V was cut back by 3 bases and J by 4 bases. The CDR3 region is CASSELAGETQYF. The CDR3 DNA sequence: TGCGCCAGCAGTGAACTAGCGGGAGAGACCCAGTACTTC.

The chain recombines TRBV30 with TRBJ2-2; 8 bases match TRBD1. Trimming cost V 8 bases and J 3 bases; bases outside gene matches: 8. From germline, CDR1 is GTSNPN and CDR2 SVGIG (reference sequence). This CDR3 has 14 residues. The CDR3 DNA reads TGTGCCCGACAGGGGAATATCGACACCGGGGAGCTGTTTTTT. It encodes CARQGNIDTGELFF.

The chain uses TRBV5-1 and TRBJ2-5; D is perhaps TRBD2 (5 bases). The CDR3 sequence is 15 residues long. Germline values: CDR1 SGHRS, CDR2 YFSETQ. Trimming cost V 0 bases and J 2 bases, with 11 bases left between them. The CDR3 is CASSLVGSEQETQYF. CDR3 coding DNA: TGCGCCAGCAGCTTGGTAGGTAGCGAACAAGAGACCCAGTACTTC.